This TCR beta chain was recovered during a study of sequential checkpoint blockade in melanoma. In the study overall: Randomization was 1:1 between first-line nivolumab→ipilimumab and ipilimumab→nivolumab. Both treatment sequences were followed by maintenance nivolumab.

Clones were read by immunoSEQ multiplex PCR, and TCRdb kept only the in-frame ones, dropping some. The table includes about 28,000 clones, around nine tenths detected once. As to treatment: randomized to nivolumab then ipilimumab (arm A) or the reverse (arm B). Patients had received no earlier DNA-damaging chemotherapy. The V gene's germline CDR1 is SGHTA and CDR2 FQGNSA. The CDR3 sequence is 16 residues long. Trimming at V came to 1 base and at J to 2 bases, leaving 7 bases not matched to a gene. This material consisted of CD8+ T cells sorted from blood (inferred from file names), taken from a patient given nivolumab and ipilimumab in sequence. The receptor was derived from a human donor with melanoma. This sequence joins TRBV7-2 and TRBJ2-7; 8 nucleotides agree with TRBD2. CDR3 sequence (DNA): TGTGCCAGCAGCTTAGGTGCTAGCGGGCCCCCCTACGAGCAGTACTTC. It yields the protein CASSLGASGPPYEQYF.